The next 17 T cell receptor beta chains were all read from a single sample in a study of regulatory T cells in long-lasting Graves disease (dated by TCRdb to about 2021). The sample's time point label, in plain terms: newly diagnosed GD, antithyroid drugs for less than 3 months. For both TCR sequencing and RNA sequencing, RNA was extracted from PBMCs in TRIzol. The library was produced with multiplex PCR. TCRdb lists the instrument as Illumina HiSeq 4000. iRepertoire HTBI primers and Arm-PCR amplification of CDR3 regions were used to construct TCR beta libraries. Using fastp at Q25 and MiXCR, TCRdb reprocessed the public reads and kept productive beta chains. Identical CDR3 protein sequences are pooled into one entry, listed with their most common genes and DNA. The sample records some 500,000 distinct CDR3 sequences, around 15% of which are singletons. The ten largest clones add up to 20% to 30% of the sample.

This sample also appeared in a second study, on T cells in Graves' hyperthyroidism and ophthalmopathy.

The sequencing here drew on peripheral blood mononuclear cells (PBMCs), taken at new diagnosis, from a patient treated with antithyroid drugs. The receptors come from a woman aged 35 to 60 with Graves disease. Donor details come from another sample of the same person, matched by shared clones.

This clonotype showed up many times. The junction departs from germline at one end; a sequencing error may be responsible. The chain's CDR3 is CNAREQGAGEQYF. The CDR3 DNA is TGCAATGCTAGAGAACAGGGGGCGGGAGAGCAGTACTTC. This rearrangement joins TRBV20-1 to TRBJ2-7; TRBD1 agrees at 9 bases. The CDR3 consists of 13 residues. The germline CDR1 and CDR2 sequences are DFQATT and SNEGSKA (reference sequence).

This clonotype was recorded many times. As DNA, the CDR3 is TGTGCCAGCAGTGTCAGGGTTTCTCAGCCCCAGCATTTT. This translates into CASSVRVSQPQHF. This chain uses TRBV6-1 with TRBJ1-5, with D possibly being TRBD1 (5 bases). The CDR3 covers 13 residues. Looked up from germline, CDR1 is MNHNS and CDR2 is SASEGT. V gave up 4 bases and J gave up 6 bases, with 10 bases separating them.

The V and J genes are TRBV19 and TRBJ1-2, with D uncertain. From germline, CDR1 is LNHDA and CDR2 SQIVND (reference sequence). V lost 4 bases to trimming and J lost 4 bases, with 13 bases between them. This CDR3 spans 14 amino acids. CDR3 DNA sequence: TGTGCCAGTAGTAATCCCCCTGAGGCCTATGGCTACACCTTC. The encoded protein is CASSNPPEAYGYTF.

This clonotype was seen repeatedly, ten times or more. This rearrangement joins TRBV12-3 or TRBV12-4 to TRBJ1-2; 12 bases align to TRBD1. J gave up 5 bases and V 10 bases, and 14 bases lay outside the gene matches. This CDR3 contains 16 residues. DNA for the CDR3: TGTGCCACCTCGGGCCGGGACAGGGGGCGTAGATATGGCTACACCTTC. Translating it yields CATSGRDRGRRYGYTF.

This clonotype has more than one count but fewer than ten. V usage is TRBV9 and J usage is TRBJ2-2; no firm D call. CDR1 is SGDLS and CDR2 is YYNGEE in the germline V gene. Trimming took off 4 bases at V and 1 base at J, with 5 bases between the two ends. The CDR3 sequence is 13 residues long. The CDR3, as DNA: TGTGCCAGCAGCCAACAGAACACCGGGGAGCTGTTTTTT. Encoded protein: CASSQQNTGELFF.

This clonotype has a count of ten or more. V usage is TRBV3-1 and J usage is TRBJ2-5; D not resolved. This CDR3 is built from 14 residues. Germline values: CDR1 LGHDT, CDR2 YNNKEL (reference sequence). V was shortened by 0 bases and J by 4 bases, with 9 bases between the two germline ends. CDR3 loop: CASSQERGTETQYF. CDR3 in DNA: TGTGCCAGCAGCCAAGAACGAGGTACAGAGACCCAGTACTTC.

The CDR3 coding sequence is TGTGCCTCCCGAAGGCAGTTCTCTGGCTACACCTTC. It encodes CASRRQFSGYTF. V usage is TRBV2 and J usage is TRBJ1-2; D is ambiguous. The CDR3 runs to 12 residues. Trimming shortened V by 11 bases and J by 7 bases, and 17 bases separated the two germline ends. Germline V gene sequence: CDR1 SNHLY, CDR2 FYNNEI.

This clonotype appeared a few times. The chain carries TRBV18 and TRBJ2-7, with 7 nucleotides matching TRBD1. J lost 6 bases, V lost 3 bases, and 5 bases had no gene match. The CDR3 extends over 13 amino acids. CDR1 and CDR2 from the germline V gene are KGHSH and LQKENI. The CDR3 DNA reads as TGTGCCAGCTCACCGGACAGGACCGGCGAGCAGTACTTC. Its protein is CASSPDRTGEQYF.

The rearrangement joins TRBV28 to TRBJ2-1; D is unclear. Per the germline V gene, CDR1 is MDHEN and CDR2 is SYDVKM. The V end was cut by 3 bases, the J end by 8 bases, with 5 bases between. The CDR3 sequence is 11 residues long. CDR3 coding DNA: TGTGCCAGCAGTTTCGGCGATGAGCAGTTCTTC. Translation gives CASSFGDEQFF. Drawing the rest from reference TRBV28 and TRBJ2-1, the complete variable domain is DVKVTQSSRYLVKRTGEKVFLECVQDMDHENMFWYRQDPGLGLRLIYFSYDVKMKEKGDIPEGYSVSREKKERFSLILESASTNQTSMYLCASSFGDEQFFGPGTRLTVL.

The table lists this clonotype with many counts. The V gene is TRBV20-1, the J gene TRBJ2-7; a weak D match, TRBD2 (6 bases). The CDR3 loop spans 11 amino acids. V lost 6 bases and J lost 6, with 12 bases in between. CDR1 DFQATT and CDR2 SNEGSKA come from the germline V gene (reference sequence). CDR3 nucleotide sequence: TGCAGTGCCGGTAAGGGAGGCGAGCAGTACTTC. This encodes CSAGKGGEQYF.

This clonotype was counted between two and nine times. The J gene is TRBJ1-1, the V gene TRBV11-2; 7 bases fit TRBD1. The germline V gene has CDR1 SGHAT and CDR2 FQNNGV. The V segment lost 1 base and the J segment 9 bases; nucleotides outside the gene matches: 5. The CDR3 is 13 residues long. The CDR3 loop is CASSLGGGLKAFF. In DNA form, the CDR3 reads TGTGCCAGCAGCTTAGGAGGGGGCTTAAAAGCTTTCTTT.

V gene TRBV18 combines with J gene TRBJ1-2; TRBD1 is a possible D gene (6 bases). Germline CDR1 is KGHSH and CDR2 is LQKENI. This CDR3 has 13 residues. Trimming removed 3 bases from V and 8 bases from J, with 13 bases in between. CDR3 sequence reads: CASSPIRGDGYTF. CDR3 nucleotides: TGTGCCAGCTCACCTATCAGGGGAGACGGCTACACCTTC.

This clonotype was recorded at least ten times. In DNA, the CDR3 is TGTGCCAGCTCCTCGACAGGCAATGAGCAGTTCTTC. Protein sequence: CASSSTGNEQFF. The V gene is TRBV18, the J gene TRBJ2-1; possibly TRBD1 for D (6 bases). The CDR3 is 12 residues long. CDR1 and CDR2 from the germline V gene are KGHSH and LQKENI. V lost 6 bases to trimming and J lost 6 bases, with 9 bases between them.

The DNA of the CDR3 is TGTGCCAGCAGCCACACGGTAGGCACTGAAGCTTTCTTT. Its protein is CASSHTVGTEAFF. This sequence joins TRBV3-1 and TRBJ1-1; D gene uncertain. Germline-derived CDR1 and CDR2 are LGHDT and YNNKEL (reference sequence). CDR3 length: 13 residues. Trimming took 3 bases from V and 4 from J, leaving 9 bases between them.

Notes on this clonotype: Being one base from a much bigger clone, this may be a read error. The J gene is TRBJ1-1, the V gene TRBV12-3 or TRBV12-4, with a tentative D call TRBD1 (5 bases). This CDR3 is built from 13 residues. In DNA form, the CDR3 reads TGTGCCAGCTTAGGGACGGTGAACACTGAAGCTCTCTTT. This sequence encodes CASLGTVNTEALF.

At least ten counts were recorded for this clonotype. This rearrangement joins TRBV2 to TRBJ2-1; tentative D call: TRBD2 (5 bases). Germline CDR1 SNHLY, CDR2 FYNNEI. The CDR3 covers 14 residues. Trimming cost V 4 bases and J 9 bases, with 16 bases left between them. The CDR3 loop reads CASSAMSSSGEQFF. CDR3 nucleotides: TGTGCCAGCAGTGCGATGTCTAGCTCCGGTGAGCAGTTCTTC.

This clonotype was recorded many times. The chain has TRBV11-2 and TRBJ2-5; 9 bases map to TRBD2. The V segment lost 1 base and the J segment 5 bases; nucleotides outside the gene matches: 5. CDR3 length: 15 residues. Germline CDR1 SGHAT, CDR2 FQNNGV. CDR3 protein: CASSLGGGARETQYF. The CDR3 nucleotides are TGTGCCAGCAGCTTAGGCGGGGGGGCCCGGGAGACCCAGTACTTC.